This TCR beta chain was identified in a study of glioma-infiltrating T cells. This clonotype has ten or more counts. The antigen is not known. Study findings and constraints: Very few CDR3 sequences were shared between tissue and blood. Above-expected tissue-blood divergence occurred in all gliomas, most in low-grade ones.

TCR alpha and beta CDR3 regions were amplified from RNA using iRepertoire nested multiplex PCR. For one-step reverse transcription and amplification, 100-400 ng of tissue mRNA or PBMC total RNA was used. Each CDR3 protein gets one entry after TCRdb re-called the multiplex PCR reads with MiXCR. The repertoire holds about 110,000 distinct CDR3 sequences, with 25% to 30% as singletons. This receptor was taken from a human donor with low-grade glioma or glioblastoma, undergoing nonglioma brain surgery, or in good health (not recorded which). The sequencing input was glioma tissue, nonneoplastic brain tissue, or PBMCs (not recorded which).

CDR3 bases: TGTGCCAGCAGCCCCAAGTCCTACGAGCAGTACTTC. Amino acid sequence: CASSPKSYEQYF. V is TRBV7-2 and J is TRBJ2-7; no definite D call. This CDR3 is 12 amino acids long. Germline assignment: CDR1 SGHTA and CDR2 FQGNSA. With 5 bases removed from V and 1 base from J, the gap between germline ends came to 6 bases.